The clone carrying this TCR beta chain appeared a few times. Its matching antigen is unknown. All of the isolated RNA was reverse transcribed, so expressed TCRB transcripts were sequenced. Assay: immunoSEQ multiplex PCR; the TCRdb copy retains only in-frame clones and omits some. The sample records about 650,000 clones, around 11% being singletons. The sample belongs to a study of beta chain features in type 1 diabetes. General study results and limits: Shorter TCRB CDR3s, moderately but significantly so, were found in Type 1 diabetes patients in all four CD4+ subsets.

This CDR3 spans 15 amino acids. Trimming stripped 3 bases from V and 7 bases from J, with 14 bases between. Germline CDR1 SGDLS, CDR2 YYNGEE. V usage is TRBV9 and J usage is TRBJ1-6; tentatively, D is TRBD1 (5 bases). The sequenced material came from naive CD4+ T cells from blood. The clonotype comes from a man aged 30-40 years with type 1 diabetes. CDR3 amino acids: CASSGGARENSPLHF. In DNA form, the CDR3 reads TGTGCCAGCAGCGGAGGGGCAAGGGAGAATTCACCCCTCCACTTT. The full variable domain, rest sourced from reference TRBV9 and TRBJ1-6, is DSGVTQTPKHLITATGQRVTLRCSPRSGDLSVYWYQQSLDQGLQFLIQYYNGEERAKGNILERFSAQQFPDLHSELNLSSLELGDSALYFCASSGGARENSPLHFGNGTRLTVT.